This T cell receptor beta chain was found in a study of Graves' ophthalmopathy and Graves' hyperthyroidism. Whole-study results and caveats: Clonotypes were expanded in thyroid at above 0.001 frequency, and most also appeared in blood.

A remark on this clonotype: Its target is not known.

Amplifying from RNA transcripts, the study obtained TCR beta CDR3 regions. Second-round multiplex PCR came after a first-round RT-PCR that employed HTBI primers. TCRdb re-called the multiplex PCR reads through MiXCR, storing one row per CDR3 protein. The sample has roughly 500,000 distinct CDR3 sequences; 13% to 15% are singletons. This CDR3 region has 13 residues. Germline CDR1 reads MDHEN; CDR2 reads SYDVKM. Trimming stripped 7 bases from V and 11 bases from J, with 18 bases between. The sample taken for sequencing was blood. The rearrangement uses TRBV28 and TRBJ1-3; no reliable D call. The clonotype originates from a woman in her thirties with Graves' ophthalmopathy. The CDR3 nucleotides are TGTGCCAGCATAGTGCTCTTTGGAATCGCCATATATTTT. Its translation: CASIVLFGIAIYF.